This T cell receptor beta chain was captured in a study of patients and donors after allogeneic stem cell transplantation. V gave up 7 bases and J gave up 2 bases, with 17 bases separating them. Germline V gene sequence: CDR1 MGHDK, CDR2 SYGVNS. The CDR3 has 15 amino acids. One entry per CDR3 protein results from TCRdb running MiXCR on the RT-PCR reads. The data contain 800,000 to 1,000,000 distinct CDR3 sequences, approximately 18% of them singletons. The source material was blood, either unsorted or a sorted T cell fraction (not recorded which). The chain has TRBV25-1 and TRBJ2-5; no reliable D call. The TCR was taken from a human donor who was either an allogeneic HSCT recipient or a stem cell or donor lymphocyte infusion donor (not recorded which). It is not recorded whose cells these are; they may come from a transplant donor. The CDR3 DNA reads as TGTGCCAGCACGGGTAGTACGGTCGGACAAGAGACCCAGTACTTC. This codes for CASTGSTVGQETQYF.